These T cell receptor beta chains were read from a single sample in a study of cytomegalovirus exposure and HLA in healthy donors. Clones were sequenced by immunoSEQ multiplex PCR, and TCRdb holds only the in-frame ones, with some missing. The sample yields about 140,000 clones, 76% seen once. Sequencing used PBMCs. The receptors were gathered from a male donor in good health and CMV-seronegative. CDR3s include the opening cysteine and the closing phenylalanine or tryptophan. A D gene is named only where the DNA matches it firmly. The size field is filled for only some rows; it gives once, few, many or a size class.

j_call,clone_size,d_call,v_call,cdr3_nt,cdr3_aa
TRBJ2-1,.,.,TRBV27,TGTGCCAGCCCCGAAGGGGACTTAAACAATGAGCAGTTCTTC,CASPEGDLNNEQFF
TRBJ2-3,.,TRBD2,TRBV6-5,TGTGCCAGCAGTCCCCCGGGACTAGCAAAAGATACGCAGTATTTT,CASSPPGLAKDTQYF
TRBJ2-5,few,TRBD2,TRBV2,TGTGCCAGCAGTGGCCCTCAGGGACTAGCGGGGGGAGAGACCCAGTACTTC,CASSGPQGLAGGETQYF
TRBJ2-2,.,TRBD1,TRBV6-6,TGTGCCAGCAGGCACAGGGGGACCGGGGAGCTGTTTTTT,CASRHRGTGELFF
TRBJ2-6,.,TRBD2,TRBV5-6,TGTGCCAGCAGCCGGACTAGCGGTAGCTCTGGGGCCAACGTCCTGACTTTC,CASSRTSGSSGANVLTF
TRBJ1-4,.,.,TRBV7-8,TGTGCCAGCAGCTCGAGGGGGGGTCTAACTAATGAAAAACTGTTTTTT,CASSSRGGLTNEKLFF
TRBJ1-2,.,.,TRBV9,TGTGCCAGCAGCGTATCGTCGGGGCAGGGGTCTCATGATGGCTACACCTTC,CASSVSSGQGSHDGYTF
TRBJ1-2,.,TRBD1,TRBV7-2,TGTGCCAGCACCACCCACTGGACAGGCTCGGGCGGCTACACCTTC,CASTTHWTGSGGYTF
TRBJ2-7,.,TRBD2,TRBV7-9,TGTGCCAGCAGCTTAGCTCTGCGGGAGATCGGCGAGCAGTACTTC,CASSLALREIGEQYF
TRBJ2-1,.,TRBD2,TRBV9,TGTGCCAGCAGCACTACTAGCGGCCATGAGCAGTTCTTC,CASSTTSGHEQFF
TRBJ2-3,.,TRBD2,TRBV7-3,TGTGCCAGCAGCTTCCTAGCGGGTTCTAGCACAGATACGCAGTATTTT,CASSFLAGSSTDTQYF
TRBJ2-7,.,TRBD1,TRBV2,TGTGCCAGCAGGATGACAGGGGGCTCCTACGAGCAGTACTTC,CASRMTGGSYEQYF
TRBJ2-3,.,TRBD1,TRBV29-1,TGCAGCGTTAGGGACAGGGGGCCCACAGATACGCAGTATTTT,CSVRDRGPTDTQYF
TRBJ1-2,.,.,TRBV6-1,TGTGCCAGCAGTGCAAGAGGTCAGGGTAGGGGCTATGGCTACACCTTC,CASSARGQGRGYGYTF